A single T cell receptor beta chain is shown here with its context. The entry originates in a study of PD-1 and CTLA-4 blockade in melanoma. Profiled with immunoSEQ multiplex PCR; TCRdb holds only in-frame clones, not every one. The table lists more than 15,000 clones, approximately 70% of them singletons, with 13% to 15% in the top ten. This CDR3 is 14 amino acids long. The V end lost 3 bases, the J end lost 5 bases, and 13 bases lay between the germline ends. Per germline, CDR1 PRHDT and CDR2 FYEKMQ (reference sequence). Source: CD8+ T cells from peripheral blood, taken from a patient given anti-PD-1 treatment. The sequence was collected from a human donor with melanoma. This chain connects TRBV13 to TRBJ1-2; D not certain. The CDR3: CASSFSREKYGYTF. For the CDR3, the DNA is TGTGCCAGCAGCTTCTCTAGGGAGAAATATGGCTACACCTTC.